This TCR beta chain was profiled in a study of T cell repertoires in cytomegalovirus infection. Per the germline V gene, CDR1 is MNHGY and CDR2 is SAAAGT. The V gene lost 4 bases and the J gene lost 5 bases, with 17 bases spanning the gap. CDR3 size: 16 residues. Notes on this clonotype: Its antigen is currently unknown.

MiXCR was run by TCRdb on the reads, yielding one entry per CDR3 protein. The sample lists about 220,000 distinct CDR3 sequences; 30% to 45% were seen once. The specimen was CD8+ T cells from cultured PBMCs, collected from culture after CMV antigen stimulation. The TCR originated in a human donor in good health (CMV status not recorded). Some clones in this sample may be carry-over from other donors' samples. This chain uses TRBV6-8 with TRBJ2-2; unclear D gene. The CDR3 region is CASSSHSPGTTGELFF. The CDR3 coding sequence is TGTGCCAGCAGTTCTCACTCCCCAGGAACAACCGGGGAGCTGTTTTTT.